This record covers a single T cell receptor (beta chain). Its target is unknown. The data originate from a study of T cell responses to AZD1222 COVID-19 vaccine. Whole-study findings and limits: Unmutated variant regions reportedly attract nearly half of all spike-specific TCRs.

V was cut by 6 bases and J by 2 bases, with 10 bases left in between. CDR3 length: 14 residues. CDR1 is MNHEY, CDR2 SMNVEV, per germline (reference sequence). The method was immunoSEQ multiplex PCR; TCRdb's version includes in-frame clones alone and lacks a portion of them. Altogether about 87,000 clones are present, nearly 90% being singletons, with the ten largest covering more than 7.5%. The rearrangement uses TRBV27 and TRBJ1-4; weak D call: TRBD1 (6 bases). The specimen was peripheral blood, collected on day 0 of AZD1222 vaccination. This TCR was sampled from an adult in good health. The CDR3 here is CASSRTGTNEKLFF. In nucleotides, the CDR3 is TGTGCCAGCAGCAGAACAGGGACTAATGAAAAACTGTTTTTT.